Sequencing of this TCR beta chain was carried out in a study of post-analysis software for immune sequencing data. Whole-study findings and limits: Five TRBV segments (TRBV5-6, TRBV5-1 and TRBV20-1 among them) occurred more frequently in patients than in controls.

In regard to this clonotype: The antigen remains unidentified.

Sequencing libraries made from TCR beta cDNA carried unique molecular identifiers. Input amounts of about 0.85 to 11 million T cells were used. These gave 500,000 or so cDNA molecules, so each molecule approximated one T cell. TCRdb independently ran MiXCR on the PCR reads; one entry per CDR3 protein. Of some 690,000 distinct CDR3 sequences listed, over 45% were seen once; the top ten hold over 9%. Trimming cost V 4 bases and J 6 bases; bases outside gene matches: 10. This CDR3 comprises 16 residues. Material: blood. This receptor was taken from a girl aged 2-10 years with multiple sclerosis. The V gene is TRBV12-3 or TRBV12-4, the J gene TRBJ2-7, with TRBD1 identical over 12 bases. The CDR3 reads CASSCPPGQGACEQYF. The DNA of the CDR3 is TGTGCCAGCAGTTGCCCACCGGGACAGGGGGCTTGCGAGCAGTACTTC.